Following are 10 T cell receptor beta chains from one sample sequenced in a study of T-cell reconstitution after alpha-beta-depleted transplantation in children. Using unique molecular identifiers, the investigators prepared the TCRbeta library. TCRdb reanalysed the PCR reads using MiXCR and keeps one entry per CDR3 protein. The table has some 140,000 distinct CDR3 sequences, approximately 8.7% seen once; the top ten hold less than 25%. Material: PBMCs, mostly from graft donor cells, obtained 180 days after TCRalphabeta/CD19-depleted stem cell transplant. These receptors all stem from a girl in the first two years of life who had a stem cell transplant for combined immunodeficiency, so the T cells may come from the graft donor.

This clonotype was seen ten or more times. The chain has TRBV10-3 and TRBJ2-7, with TRBD2 identical over 11 bases. The CDR3 has 15 residues. The junction had 11 bases not matched to a gene; V was cut back by 6 bases and J by 7 bases. The germline V gene encodes CDR1 ENHRY and CDR2 SYGVKD. The CDR3 spells CAIRPGLAASEEQYF. The CDR3 DNA reads as TGTGCCATCAGACCGGGACTAGCGGCCTCGGAGGAGCAGTACTTC.

The rearrangement joins TRBV29-1 to TRBJ1-2, with D uncertain. Trimming removed 2 bases at V and 5 bases at J, with 12 bases between. The germline V gene encodes CDR1 SQVTM and CDR2 ANQGSEA. The CDR3 contains 13 residues. The DNA for the CDR3 is TGCAGCGTTGAATTGGGGAATGGGTATGGCTACACCTTC. It codes for CSVELGNGYGYTF.

The chain couples TRBV28 to TRBJ2-7; D could derive from TRBD1 or TRBD2 (5 bases each). Trimming left V 2 bases short and J 3 bases short, with 11 bases between. The CDR3 is made up of 14 amino acids. Germline-derived CDR1 and CDR2 are MDHEN and SYDVKM. In nucleotides, the CDR3 is TGTGCCAGCAGTTTACGGGACGGACTCTACGAGCAGTACTTC. It is translated as CASSLRDGLYEQYF.

This clonotype was counted between two and nine times. The chain recombines TRBV20-1 with TRBJ2-7, with TRBD2 matching 9 bases. V was pared by 2 bases and J by 4 bases, with 9 bases of the junction left unmatched. CDR1 and CDR2 from the germline V gene are DFQATT and SNEGSKA (reference sequence). The CDR3 loop spans 15 amino acids. In nucleotides, the CDR3 is TGCAGTGCTAGAACCGGTAGCGGGAGAAGGTACGAGCAGTACTTC. It encodes CSARTGSGRRYEQYF.

This clonotype showed up just a few times. This chain connects TRBV12-3 or TRBV12-4 to TRBJ2-7, with D possibly matching TRBD2 (6 bases). This CDR3 has 14 amino acids. V lost 3 bases and J 4 bases, leaving 13 bases between the germline ends. In DNA form, the CDR3 reads TGTGCCAGCAGTTTTTCTCGGGAGCCGTACGAGCAGTACTTC. It translates to CASSFSREPYEQYF.

This clonotype was counted a few times. The chain links TRBV5-1 to TRBJ2-7, with D perhaps TRBD1 or TRBD2 (5 bases each). The CDR3 runs 15 residues. V shed 2 bases and J shed 3 bases, with 15 bases lying between them. Germline CDR1 and CDR2: SGHRS and YFSETQ. CDR3 residues: CASSFFRDGNYEQYF. Written as DNA, the CDR3 is TGCGCCAGCAGCTTTTTCCGGGACGGGAACTACGAGCAGTACTTC.

This clonotype has only a few counts. In DNA form, the CDR3 reads TGTGCCAGCAGTTCCGGACCTTTCTACGAGCAGTACTTC. It yields the protein CASSSGPFYEQYF. The chain is built from TRBV27 and TRBJ2-7, with D unclear. Germline V gene sequence: CDR1 MNHEY, CDR2 SMNVEV (reference sequence). Between the trimmed V and J ends, which lost 4 bases and 3 bases, there was a span of 10 bases. The CDR3 loop spans 13 amino acids.

This clonotype has at least ten counts. The chain carries TRBV6-1 and TRBJ2-2, with unresolved D. CDR3 size: 15 residues. V was shortened by 6 bases and J by 7 bases, with 18 bases between the two germline ends. Germline V gives CDR1 MNHNS, CDR2 SASEGT. The DNA for the CDR3 is TGTGCCAGCAGCCCCTGGCTGGAGCTCAGCGGGGAGCTGTTTTTT. This encodes CASSPWLELSGELFF.

This sequence joins TRBV27 and TRBJ2-2; D unresolved. There are 13 residues in the CDR3. CDR1 is MNHEY, CDR2 SMNVEV, per germline (reference sequence). Trimming cost V 4 bases and J 6 bases, with 9 bases left between them. The CDR3 sequence is CASSSLVSGELFF. The CDR3 DNA follows: TGTGCCAGCAGTTCCCTCGTTTCCGGGGAGCTGTTTTTT.

The rearrangement joins TRBV2 to TRBJ2-1; D remains unclear. V lost 7 bases, J lost 6 bases, and 13 bases lay in between. The CDR3 spans 13 residues. Germline loops: CDR1 SNHLY, CDR2 FYNNEI. The DNA for the CDR3 is TGTGCCAGCATCCGGACCCCCCGCAATGAGCAGTTCTTC. Amino acids: CASIRTPRNEQFF.